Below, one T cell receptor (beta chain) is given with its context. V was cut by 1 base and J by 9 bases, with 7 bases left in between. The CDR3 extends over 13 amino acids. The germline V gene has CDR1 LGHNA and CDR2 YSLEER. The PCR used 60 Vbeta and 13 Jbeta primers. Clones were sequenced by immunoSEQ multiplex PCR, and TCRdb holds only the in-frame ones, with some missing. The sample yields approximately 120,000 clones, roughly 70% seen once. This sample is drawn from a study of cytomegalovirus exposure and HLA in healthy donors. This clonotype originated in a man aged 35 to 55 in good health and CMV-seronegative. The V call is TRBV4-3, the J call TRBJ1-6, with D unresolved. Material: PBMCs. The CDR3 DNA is TGCGCCAGCAGCCAAGTGAGGATTTCACCCCTCCACTTT. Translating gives CASSQVRISPLHF.